The 25 T cell receptor beta chains presented below share a single source sample, sequenced in a study of beta chain features in type 1 diabetes. Study-level findings and limits: All four CD4+ subsets of Type 1 diabetes patients contained TCRB CDR3s that were moderately but significantly shorter.

Since all of the isolated RNA was reverse transcribed, expressed TCRB transcripts were what got sequenced. Only in-frame clones appear in the TCRdb table, and some are missing; sequencing was by immunoSEQ multiplex PCR. The sample comprises some 700,000 clones, roughly an eighth of which are singletons, and approximately 0.022% rests with the top ten. These receptors' targets are unknown. The material sequenced was naive CD4+ T cells from blood. These receptor sequences come from a man younger than 30 with type 1 diabetes.

The chain is built from TRBV6-1 and TRBJ1-5; D not certain. In germline, CDR1 is MNHNS, CDR2 SASEGT. V was shortened by 11 bases and J by 4 bases, with 15 bases between the two germline ends. CDR3 length equals 13 residues. The CDR3 nucleotides are TGTGCCTCGGGCGAGGAACGAAATCAGCCCCAGCATTTT. This sequence encodes CASGEERNQPQHF.

This clone was seen more than once but under ten times. The CDR3 DNA reads TGTGCCAGCAGCTTTAGACAGAGTCGTGCCACCGGGGAGCTGTTTTTT. Translated, it gives CASSFRQSRATGELFF. The rearrangement joins TRBV5-6 to TRBJ2-2, with D possibly being TRBD1 (5 bases). CDR1 is SGHDT and CDR2 is YYEEEE in the germline V gene. The CDR3 loop spans 16 amino acids. V dropped 2 bases and J dropped 4 bases, with 15 bases sitting between them.

In its sample, this clone was seen a few times. This chain links TRBV6-5 with TRBJ1-1; no clear D. Germline V gives CDR1 MNHEY, CDR2 SVGAGI. V was cut by 6 bases and J by 3 bases, with 14 bases left in between. The CDR3 is 14 amino acids. The DNA for the CDR3 is TGTGCCAGCAGACCAAGGACTGGGGACACTGAAGCTTTCTTT. Amino acid sequence: CASRPRTGDTEAFF.

V and J are TRBV7-9 and TRBJ2-2; a weak D match, TRBD1 (6 bases). Trimming took off 10 bases at V and 2 bases at J, with 14 bases between the two ends. Per the germline V gene, CDR1 is SEHNR and CDR2 is FQNEAQ (reference sequence). This CDR3 is built from 14 residues. The CDR3, as DNA: TGTGCCAAACCTACAGGGCTAAACACCGGGGAGCTGTTTTTT. Translated: CAKPTGLNTGELFF.

The chain links TRBV6-1 to TRBJ1-3; tentative D call: TRBD1 (5 bases). Deletions cut 5 bases from V and 3 bases from J, with 11 bases between. Looked up from germline, CDR1 is MNHNS and CDR2 is SASEGT. This CDR3 has 14 amino acids. The CDR3 region has the DNA TGTGCCAGCAGTTATCAGGGTTATGGAAACACCATATATTTT. Amino acid sequence: CASSYQGYGNTIYF.

This clone was observed a few times. The genes are TRBV6-1 and TRBJ2-1; D remains unclear. Trimming left V 7 bases short and J 4 bases short, with 8 bases between. Germline V CDR1 and CDR2: MNHNS, SASEGT. The CDR3 has 12 amino acids. The CDR3 here is CASITLYNEQFF. CDR3 nucleotides: TGTGCCAGCATCACTCTTTACAATGAGCAGTTCTTC.

This rearrangement joins TRBV6-5 to TRBJ1-2; 8 nucleotides agree with TRBD1. This CDR3 has 16 amino acids. V dropped 4 bases and J dropped 2; count of bases not matched to a gene: 9. Looked up from germline, CDR1 is MNHEY and CDR2 is SVGAGI. The CDR3 region is CASSLLTGDRNYGYTF. The CDR3 DNA follows: TGTGCCAGCAGTTTACTTACTGGGGACAGGAACTATGGCTACACCTTC.

The V and J genes are TRBV28 and TRBJ2-7; TRBD1 agrees at 10 bases. V shed 3 bases and J 6 bases; nucleotides not matched to a gene: 5. Looked up from germline, CDR1 is MDHEN and CDR2 is SYDVKM. The CDR3 has 14 residues. CDR3 sequence reads: CASSFTTGGPEQYF. DNA of the CDR3: TGTGCCAGCAGTTTTACGACAGGGGGCCCCGAGCAGTACTTC.

This clone was seen more than once but under ten times. The rearrangement joins TRBV10-3 to TRBJ1-6; D may be TRBD1 (6 bases). CDR1 is ENHRY and CDR2 is SYGVKD in the germline V gene. Trimming removed 5 bases from V and 13 bases from J, with 12 bases in between. There are 12 residues in the CDR3. The CDR3 spells CAISQGSQPLHF. The CDR3 region has the DNA TGTGCCATCAGTCAGGGGTCGCAGCCCCTCCACTTT.

The table lists this clone with a few counts. The J gene is TRBJ2-5, the V gene TRBV30; the match to TRBD2 covers 10 bases. Germline trimming cut 7 bases from V and 2 bases from J; bases unmatched to any gene: 10. This CDR3 contains 15 residues. CDR1 GTSNPN and CDR2 SVGIG come from the germline V gene (reference sequence). The CDR3 region has the DNA TGTGCCTCCTCTGGACTAGCGGCGTCTCAAGAGACCCAGTACTTC. It translates to CASSGLAASQETQYF.

The sample holds a few counts of this clone. The J gene is TRBJ1-5, the V gene TRBV2; the D is unclear. Deletions cut 6 bases from V and 2 bases from J, with 11 bases between. The length of the CDR3 is 14 residues. The germline V gene encodes CDR1 SNHLY and CDR2 FYNNEI. The CDR3 loop reads CASRWVSGNQPQHF. The CDR3 region has the DNA TGTGCCAGCAGATGGGTGAGTGGCAATCAGCCCCAGCATTTT.

About this clone: The identical CDR3 is also encoded by other nucleotide sequences in the sample. The chain links TRBV2 to TRBJ1-5; 10 bases map to TRBD1. V lost 6 bases and J lost 7; bases outside the gene matches: 3. Germline V CDR1 and CDR2: SNHLY, FYNNEI. There are 13 residues in the CDR3. For the CDR3, the DNA is TGTGCCAGCAGCGGACAGGGGGGGCAGCCCCAGCATTTT. Translated, it gives CASSGQGGQPQHF.

This rearrangement joins TRBV15 to TRBJ1-5; weak D call: TRBD1 (6 bases). This CDR3 has 14 amino acids. Germline CDR1 reads LNHNV; CDR2 reads YYDKDF (reference sequence). Trimming shortened V by 4 bases and J by 2 bases, and 9 bases separated the two germline ends. CDR3 sequence (DNA): TGTGCCACCAGCAATAGACAGGGCAATCAGCCCCAGCATTTT. Its protein product is CATSNRQGNQPQHF.

This clone was picked up a small number of times. V gene TRBV5-1 combines with J gene TRBJ2-5, with D possibly being TRBD1 or TRBD2 (6 bases each). CDR3 size: 12 residues. Germline V CDR1 and CDR2: SGHRS, YFSETQ. V lost 4 bases and J 5 bases, leaving 9 bases between the germline ends. The CDR3 DNA sequence: TGCGCCAGCAGCCAGGGGAGGGAGACCCAGTACTTC. Its protein is CASSQGRETQYF.

This chain uses TRBV14 with TRBJ1-1, with 8 bases fitting TRBD1. With V trimmed by 2 bases and J by 8 bases, 1 base remained unmatched. Germline V lookup: CDR1 SGHDN, CDR2 FVKESK. The CDR3 has 12 residues. In DNA form, the CDR3 reads TGTGCCAGCAGCCAATACAGGGGGGAAGCTTTCTTT. Amino acid sequence: CASSQYRGEAFF.

This chain uses TRBV14 with TRBJ2-7, with 10 bases aligning to TRBD2. The germline V gene has CDR1 SGHDN and CDR2 FVKESK. The CDR3 spans 17 residues. J lost 0 bases, V lost 5 bases, and 10 bases had no gene match. CDR3 in amino acids: CASSFSGGTFSSYEQYF. CDR3 nucleotide sequence: TGTGCCAGCAGCTTTAGCGGGGGGACGTTCAGCTCCTACGAGCAGTACTTC.

This clone was counted only a few times. The chain recombines TRBV7-2 with TRBJ1-5; 10 positions match TRBD1. V lost 2 bases to trimming and J lost 6 bases; unmatched junction nucleotides: 7. This CDR3 region has 16 residues. The germline V gene encodes CDR1 SGHTA and CDR2 FQGNSA. DNA for the CDR3: TGTGCCAGCAGCTTATCATGGGACAGGGGCAGTCAGCCCCAGCATTTT. Residues: CASSLSWDRGSQPQHF.

This clone was detected a few times. The gene calls are TRBV5-1 and TRBJ2-3; D might be TRBD1 or TRBD2, each matching 6 bases. This CDR3 contains 14 residues. CDR1 is SGHRS and CDR2 is YFSETQ in the germline V gene. Between the trimmed V and J ends, which lost 3 bases and 3 bases, there was a span of 11 bases. CDR3 nucleotides: TGCGCCAGCAGCTCAGGGGAGGAGACAGATACGCAGTATTTT. Protein: CASSSGEETDTQYF.

The rearrangement joins TRBV7-9 to TRBJ2-2; no definite D call. Germline-derived CDR1 and CDR2 are SEHNR and FQNEAQ (reference sequence). Trimming left V 1 base short and J 0 bases short, with 3 bases between. CDR3 size: 14 residues. The CDR3 DNA reads TGTGCCAGCAGCTTAGGAGCGAACACCGGGGAGCTGTTTTTT. Residues: CASSLGANTGELFF.

The chain carries TRBV4-1 and TRBJ2-5; weak D call: TRBD2 (6 bases). This CDR3 has 18 amino acids. Germline CDR1 is MGHRA and CDR2 is YSYEKL. Trimming removed 1 base from V and 1 base from J, with 19 bases in between. The CDR3 loop reads CASSQGGSSGAAQETQYF. The CDR3, as DNA: TGCGCCAGCAGCCAAGGGGGGAGTAGCGGAGCAGCCCAAGAGACCCAGTACTTC.

The gene calls are TRBV7-2 and TRBJ1-4; D possibly corresponds to TRBD1 (6 bases). There are 12 residues in the CDR3. V was clipped by 7 bases and J by 10 bases, with 13 bases between them. The germline V gene encodes CDR1 SGHTA and CDR2 FQGNSA. The CDR3 spells CASTMGGRKLFF. CDR3 bases: TGTGCCAGCACCATGGGGGGGCGAAAACTGTTTTTT.

V is TRBV25-1 and J is TRBJ2-1; TRBD1 aligns across 11 bases. CDR1 is MGHDK, CDR2 SYGVNS, per germline. J gave up 9 bases and V 5 bases, and 6 bases lay outside the gene matches. The CDR3 runs 14 residues. This chain's CDR3 is CASSPGQGVGEQFF. DNA of the CDR3: TGTGCCAGCAGTCCGGGACAGGGGGTCGGTGAGCAGTTCTTC.

The rearrangement links TRBV21-1 to TRBJ1-2; the D call in the table, TRBD1, was not verified against the DNA. TRBV21-1 corresponds to a pseudogene. CDR3 length equals 12 residues. The CDR3 spells CATRGDSYGYTF. The CDR3 DNA reads as TGTGCCACCAGAGGGGACAGCTATGGCTACACCTTC.

The gene calls are TRBV16 and TRBJ2-1; 7 nucleotides align to TRBD2. J lost 8 bases, V lost 2 bases, and 6 bases had no gene match. This CDR3 spans 14 amino acids. Per germline, CDR1 KGHSY and CDR2 FQNENV. CDR3 protein: CASSQEAGRDEQFF. The CDR3 DNA reads as TGTGCCAGCAGCCAAGAGGCAGGGAGGGATGAGCAGTTCTTC.

The rearrangement uses TRBV4-2 and TRBJ2-5; possible D gene TRBD2, 6 bases. CDR1 is LGHNA and CDR2 is YNFKEQ in the germline V gene. CDR3 length: 14 residues. The V end was cut by 1 base, the J end by 5 bases, with 11 bases between. CDR3 sequence: CASSQAGVGETQYF. The CDR3 DNA reads TGTGCCAGCAGCCAAGCGGGGGTTGGGGAGACCCAGTACTTC.